This T cell receptor beta chain appears in the sequencing data of a study of CD8 T cells in ankylosing spondylitis. TCRdb passed the 5' RACE reads through MiXCR, listing each CDR3 protein once. The table includes about 160,000 distinct CDR3 sequences, roughly 18% detected once. The sample holds many counts of this clonotype. The antigen is undetermined. General study points: Made up of 7 to 9 highly homologous variants, a TCR beta motif appeared characteristic of ankylosing spondylitis blood.

The receptor was isolated from a male donor with ankylosing spondylitis or in good health (not recorded which). Sequenced input: blood, either unsorted or a sorted T cell fraction (not recorded which).

CDR3 sequence reads: CASSFAESYEQYF. Written as DNA, the CDR3 is TGTGCCAGCAGTTTCGCAGAGTCCTACGAGCAGTACTTC. This chain uses TRBV12-3 or TRBV12-4 with TRBJ2-7; D is undetermined. Trimming removed 3 bases at V and 1 base at J, with 7 bases between. CDR3 length equals 13 residues.